These T cell receptor beta chains were read from a single sample in a study of T cells in Graves' hyperthyroidism and ophthalmopathy. TCRdb independently ran MiXCR on the multiplex PCR reads; one entry per CDR3 protein. This sample has fewer than 650,000 distinct CDR3 sequences, with about 15% found just once. The material sequenced was blood. Source of these receptors: a woman aged 40 to 49 with Graves' hyperthyroidism. The CDR3 runs from the conserved cysteine through the conserved F or W. The D gene is left open where the match is weak.

CDR3aa: CASSDRDRGGYTF
d_gene: TRBD1
j_gene: TRBJ1-2
v_gene: TRBV6-1

CDR3aa: CASSLARGQNTGELFF
d_gene: -
j_gene: TRBJ2-2
v_gene: TRBV7-8

CDR3aa: CASSLEWGDTEAFF
d_gene: -
j_gene: TRBJ1-1
v_gene: TRBV5-1

CDR3aa: CSARPAVPDTQYF
d_gene: -
j_gene: TRBJ2-3
v_gene: TRBV20-1

CDR3aa: CATSREAGVYNEQFF
d_gene: -
j_gene: TRBJ2-1
v_gene: TRBV15

CDR3aa: CASSPEGMVEQYF
d_gene: -
j_gene: TRBJ2-7
v_gene: TRBV18

CDR3aa: CSASESLVEQFF
d_gene: -
j_gene: TRBJ2-1
v_gene: TRBV20-1

CDR3aa: CASSLNLGEEQYF
d_gene: -
j_gene: TRBJ2-7
v_gene: TRBV12-3/TRBV12-4

CDR3aa: CSARRTGSTDTQYF
d_gene: TRBD1
j_gene: TRBJ2-3
v_gene: TRBV20-1

CDR3aa: CASSLGRTASGGYTF
d_gene: -
j_gene: TRBJ1-2
v_gene: TRBV13

CDR3aa: CASSLRETYNEQFF
d_gene: -
j_gene: TRBJ2-1
v_gene: TRBV5-1

CDR3aa: CASSLGFQSLSYEQYF
d_gene: -
j_gene: TRBJ2-7
v_gene: TRBV5-1

CDR3aa: CASIEDFQETQYF
d_gene: -
j_gene: TRBJ2-5
v_gene: TRBV2

CDR3aa: CASSPIQGARQFF
d_gene: TRBD1
j_gene: TRBJ2-1
v_gene: TRBV2

CDR3aa: CASTSLGLLIPYEQYF
d_gene: -
j_gene: TRBJ2-7
v_gene: TRBV14

CDR3aa: CATSRGISGSENIQYF
d_gene: TRBD2
j_gene: TRBJ2-4
v_gene: TRBV15

CDR3aa: CASAGTENTGELFF
d_gene: -
j_gene: TRBJ2-2
v_gene: TRBV2

CDR3aa: CASSREMNTEAFF
d_gene: -
j_gene: TRBJ1-1
v_gene: TRBV18

CDR3aa: CASSLNWGGAKNIQYF
d_gene: TRBD2
j_gene: TRBJ2-4
v_gene: TRBV3-1

CDR3aa: CASSLMGPLEKLFF
d_gene: -
j_gene: TRBJ1-4
v_gene: TRBV7-8

CDR3aa: CASSQDRGEGPLNTQYF
d_gene: -
j_gene: TRBJ2-3
v_gene: TRBV4-1

CDR3aa: CASSPGTSPGELFF
d_gene: TRBD2
j_gene: TRBJ2-2
v_gene: TRBV28

CDR3aa: CASKGRAYTGELFF
d_gene: -
j_gene: TRBJ2-2
v_gene: TRBV28